This TCR beta chain originates from a study of response to subunit inactivated influenza vaccine. Study-level results: Each seasonal influenza vaccination, the authors suggested, recruits few new T cells.

TCRdb reanalysed the RT-PCR reads using MiXCR and keeps one entry per CDR3 protein. The table includes roughly 700,000 distinct CDR3 sequences, approximately 15% detected once. Germline CDR1 reads SEHNR; CDR2 reads FQNEAQ (reference sequence). Unmatched junction bases numbered 13, after V lost 4 bases and J lost 9 bases. The CDR3 covers 16 residues. Of note for this clonotype: Its cognate antigen is unknown.

This chain links TRBV7-9 with TRBJ2-1; TRBD2 matches 9 bases. The specimen comprised PBMCs from blood, sampled less than 15 days before vaccination. This sequence was found in a man in his fifties who received an inactivated influenza vaccine. The CDR3 protein is CASSWRTGGGAIEQFF. The DNA of the CDR3 is TGTGCCAGCAGCTGGCGGACGGGCGGGGGGGCAATTGAGCAGTTCTTC.